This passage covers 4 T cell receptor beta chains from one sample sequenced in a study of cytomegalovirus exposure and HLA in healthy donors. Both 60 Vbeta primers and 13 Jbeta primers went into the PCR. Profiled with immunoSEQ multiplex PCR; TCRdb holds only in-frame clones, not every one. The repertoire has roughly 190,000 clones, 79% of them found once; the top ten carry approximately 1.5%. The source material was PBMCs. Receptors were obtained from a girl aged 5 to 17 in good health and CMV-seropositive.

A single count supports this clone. In nucleotides, the CDR3 is TGTGCCAGCAGCGAAGGGACTAGCGGCTACGAGCAGTACTTC. It encodes CASSEGTSGYEQYF. The chain uses TRBV7-9 and TRBJ2-7; TRBD2 matches 11 bases. Germline CDR1 reads SEHNR; CDR2 reads FQNEAQ (reference sequence). After removal of 5 bases from V and 3 bases from J, the junction contained 3 bases not matched to a gene. CDR3 length equals 14 residues.

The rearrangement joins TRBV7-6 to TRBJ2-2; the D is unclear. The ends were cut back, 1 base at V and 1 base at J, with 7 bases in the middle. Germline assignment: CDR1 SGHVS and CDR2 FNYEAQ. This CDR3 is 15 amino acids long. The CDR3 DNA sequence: TGTGCCAGCAGCTTAGTTTCAGGGAACACCGGGGAGCTGTTTTTT. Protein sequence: CASSLVSGNTGELFF.

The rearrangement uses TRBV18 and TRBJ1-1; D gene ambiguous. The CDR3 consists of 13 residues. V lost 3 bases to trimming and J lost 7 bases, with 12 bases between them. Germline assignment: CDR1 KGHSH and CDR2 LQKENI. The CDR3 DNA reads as TGTGCCAGCTCACCTTTTTCGTCCTATGAAGCTTTCTTT. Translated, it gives CASSPFSSYEAFF.

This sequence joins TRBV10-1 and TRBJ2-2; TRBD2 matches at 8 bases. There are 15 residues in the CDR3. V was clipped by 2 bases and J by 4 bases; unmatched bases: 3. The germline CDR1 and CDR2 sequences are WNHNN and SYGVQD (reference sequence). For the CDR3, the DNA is TGCGCCAGCAGTGAGGCGGGGGGACTCACCGGGGAGCTGTTTTTT. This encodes CASSEAGGLTGELFF.